These T cell receptor beta chains were read from a single sample in a study of blood T cell repertoires in COVID-19. Using immunoSEQ multiplex PCR, the repertoire was profiled, and TCRdb retains in-frame clones only, with some absent. The top ten hold 2.2% of the sample, which has more than 250,000 clones, approximately 83% seen once. Sequenced input: PBMCs or T cells enriched from blood (not recorded which). All receptors derive from a man aged 25-45 years who had recovered from COVID-19. Both conserved end residues are part of each CDR3.

J,V,CDR3
TRBJ1-6,TRBV3-1/TRBV3-2,CASSQVAFSLHF
TRBJ1-1,TRBV27,CASRPTGSTEAFF
TRBJ1-1,TRBV4-3,CASSQVTGQMNTEAFF
TRBJ2-5,TRBV29-1,CSVERGGGQGETQYF
TRBJ1-2,TRBV5-1,CASSPPTDYGYTF
TRBJ1-2,TRBV5-4,CASSPPGRSETF
TRBJ1-3,TRBV7-9,CASSPEGTGRNTIYF
TRBJ2-1,TRBV6-4,CASTQDPGAGGHEQFF
TRBJ2-7,TRBV9,CASSVQGTSYEQYF
TRBJ2-5,TRBV9,CASSPRGLAGGPLKTQYF
TRBJ2-3,TRBV2,CASTIQGGLNTDTQYF
TRBJ2-1,TRBV11-2,CASSLVLEQFF
TRBJ1-5,TRBV18,CASSSSQQGAGQPQHF
TRBJ2-5,TRBV30,CAWTRSETQYF
TRBJ1-2,TRBV7-2,CASSSHRGNTGGYTF
TRBJ2-5,TRBV9,CASSLDWANAETQYF
TRBJ2-7,TRBV27,CASSPGTGYEQYF
TRBJ1-1,TRBV29-1,CSVLTTGGEAFF
TRBJ1-2,TRBV9,CASSAGPDRGPRDGYTF
TRBJ2-3,TRBV9,CASSVAAAGDTQYF
TRBJ1-1,TRBV13,CASSRTGAGNTEAFF
TRBJ1-5,TRBV2,CASFSGDGNQPQHF
TRBJ2-3,TRBV6-6,CASSSSGGSNTQYF
TRBJ1-2,TRBV5-6,CASSLMRSRGYTF
TRBJ2-3,TRBV7-8,CASSALWSGGAVDTQYF
TRBJ2-7,TRBV5-1,CASSLWTGVYEQYF
TRBJ2-7,TRBV5-1,CASSLEAGSYEQYF
TRBJ2-7,TRBV29-1,CIRERDRMSSYEQYF
TRBJ1-1,TRBV6-6,CASSYGAGGTEAFF
TRBJ1-6,TRBV6-5,CASSYLTGSYNSPLHF
TRBJ2-2,TRBV9,CASSVMRGSTGELFF
TRBJ1-1,TRBV6-2/TRBV6-3,CAGSPNRGPMNTEAFF
TRBJ2-7,TRBV29-1,CSVGAEQYF
TRBJ2-3,TRBV29-1,CSVGRAGASVDTQYF
TRBJ2-7,TRBV7-2,CASSLAGGSYEQYF
TRBJ1-2,TRBV12-5,CASGFRDANYGYTF
TRBJ2-1,TRBV4-1,CASSQPGTSVYNEQFF
TRBJ1-6,TRBV6-5,CASSFTGYNSPLHF
TRBJ1-2,TRBV4-2,CASSQETGDFGYTF
TRBJ2-3,TRBV7-9,CASSTGQGITDTQYF
TRBJ1-2,TRBV9,CASSDVSGSGYTF